This TCR beta chain is drawn from a study of blood T cells in healthy people across ages. About the research overall: There was about one barcoded beta molecule captured by template switching per two T cells.

Findings of the study overall: Compared with aged donors, long-lived donors showed fewer expanded clones, suggesting selection.

Ranging in age from roughly 6 to 100, the donors were healthy Caucasian individuals from Russia. At least 6 million PBMCs were isolated per sample. The second PCR ran about 6 to 12 cycles with a sample-barcoded 5' primer and J-beta primers. TCRdb re-called the 5' RACE reads through MiXCR, storing one row per CDR3 protein. The table lists more than 800,000 distinct CDR3 sequences, under 30% of them singletons. Germline V gives CDR1 SGHTA, CDR2 FQGTGA. V lost 5 bases and J lost 1; bases outside the gene matches: 4. The CDR3 length is 14 residues. As for this clonotype: The antigen is not known.

The chain employs TRBV7-3 and TRBJ2-5; 7 nucleotides line up with TRBD2. The sequence derives from a woman aged 80 or over in good health. Sequencing was performed on blood. The CDR3 loop reads CASSQLATQETQYF. In DNA, the CDR3 is TGTGCCAGCAGCCAACTAGCGACCCAAGAGACCCAGTACTTC.